The 12 T cell receptor beta chains listed next were all sequenced from one sample in a study of CD8+CD57+ T cells in acquired aplastic anemia. Genomic DNA provided the template from which TCR beta VDJ and CDR3 profiles were obtained. TCRdb reprocessed the reads via MiXCR and lists one record per CDR3 protein. Here the sample spans around 430,000 distinct CDR3 sequences, around a third being singletons. Before being chosen for sequencing, patients had shown CD8+CD57+ cell expansion by flow cytometry. The specimen was sorted CD4+, CD8+, or CD8+CD57+ T cells (not recorded which) from PBMCs. The receptors come from a human donor with aplastic anemia.

The rearrangement joins TRBV29-1 to TRBJ2-5, with a weak D call TRBD2 (5 bases). CDR3 length: 12 residues. Germline-derived CDR1 and CDR2 are SQVTM and ANQGSEA. V lost 8 bases and J lost 4, with 14 bases in between. CDR3 in amino acids: CSFRKDSETQYF. The CDR3 region has the DNA TGCAGCTTCCGTAAGGACTCAGAGACCCAGTACTTC.

In its sample, this clonotype was seen many times. The V call is TRBV24-1, the J call TRBJ2-5; 11 nucleotides line up with TRBD2. CDR1 and CDR2 (germline): KGHDR, SFDVKD. V was pared by 7 bases and J by 3 bases, with 6 bases of the junction left unmatched. The CDR3 has 15 residues. The CDR3 region has the DNA TGTGCCACCAGGATGCTAGCGGGGGGAAAAGAGACCCAGTACTTC. This encodes CATRMLAGGKETQYF.

This clonotype was detected only a few times. This chain joins TRBV20-1 and TRBJ1-2, with TRBD1 matching over 9 bases. The CDR3 extends over 13 amino acids. V lost 5 bases and J lost 5; bases outside the gene matches: 6. Germline lookup yields CDR1 DFQATT and CDR2 SNEGSKA (reference sequence). The CDR3 loop reads CSAEQQGAYGYTF. The CDR3 nucleotides read TGCAGTGCTGAACAACAGGGGGCGTATGGCTACACCTTC.

This clonotype was observed many times. The chain combines TRBV2 with TRBJ2-5; D assignment may be TRBD1 or TRBD2 (5 bases each). Trimming cost V 5 bases and J 5 bases, with 18 bases left between them. The CDR3 is made up of 15 amino acids. Germline-derived CDR1 and CDR2 are SNHLY and FYNNEI. CDR3 loop: CASSLGVGEQETQYF. In nucleotides, the CDR3 is TGTGCCAGCAGTCTGGGAGTAGGGGAACAGGAGACCCAGTACTTC.

To note about this clonotype: The CDR3 does not end in the conserved phenylalanine or tryptophan, so this is likely a read error. The DNA is left out, because the CDR3 cannot be placed on it with certainty; the CDR3 is given as TCRdb lists it. The chain recombines TRBV10-3 with TRBJ2-5; the table's TRBD1 call for D was not verified on the DNA. The CDR3 is 9 amino acids in total, end residues counted. The germline V gene encodes CDR1 ENHRY and CDR2 SYGVKD. CDR3 sequence: CAIKGHNWT.

The chain employs TRBV10-3 and TRBJ2-7; 7 bases are shared with TRBD2. Germline V gene lookup returns CDR1 ENHRY and CDR2 SYGVKD. The CDR3 covers 14 residues. Trimming removed 2 bases from V and 10 bases from J; junction bases left unmatched: 11. The CDR3 spells CAISEIAGGHEQYF. CDR3 DNA sequence: TGTGCCATCAGTGAGATAGCGGGCGGGCATGAACAGTACTTC.

Ten or more counts support this clonotype. This sequence joins TRBV10-2 and TRBJ2-7; 14 positions agree with TRBD2. V dropped 3 bases and J dropped 4; count of bases not matched to a gene: 5. From germline, CDR1 is WSHSY and CDR2 SAAADI. This CDR3 is 16 amino acids long. The CDR3 nucleotides are TGCGCCAGCAGTGAAGTAGGGACTAGCGGGAGTTACGAGCAGTACTTC. The encoded protein is CASSEVGTSGSYEQYF.

V and J are TRBV7-2 and TRBJ1-4, with no clear D. Trimming removed 10 bases at V and 11 bases at J, with 14 bases between. CDR1 and CDR2 (germline): SGHTA, FQGNSA. This CDR3 is built from 11 residues. The CDR3: CATGDAAKLFF. CDR3 in DNA: TGTGCCACAGGAGATGCGGCGAAACTGTTTTTT.

The chain employs TRBV3-1 and TRBJ2-2; D assignment may be TRBD1 or TRBD2 (5 bases each). Trimming removed 6 bases at V and 6 bases at J, with 14 bases between. The CDR3 runs to 14 residues. The germline V gene encodes CDR1 LGHDT and CDR2 YNNKEL (reference sequence). This CDR3 is CASRPGPPSGELFF. The CDR3 DNA follows: TGTGCCAGCAGACCGGGACCACCTTCCGGGGAGCTGTTTTTT.

The chain recombines TRBV19 with TRBJ1-6; D is unresolved. CDR1 is LNHDA and CDR2 is SQIVND in the germline V gene (reference sequence). V was pared by 7 bases and J by 0 bases, with 19 bases between. The CDR3 length is 18 residues. In DNA, the CDR3 is TGTGCCAGTAACGAGCAGCTGGGTAGGAGCTCCTATAATTCACCCCTCCACTTT. Amino acids: CASNEQLGRSSYNSPLHF.

The sample holds many counts of this clonotype. The chain links TRBV7-6 to TRBJ1-3; 9 bases match TRBD1. The CDR3 runs 16 residues. V gave up 1 base and J gave up 2 bases; unmatched junction bases: 3. CDR1 and CDR2 from the germline V gene are SGHVS and FNYEAQ. CDR3 in amino acids: CASSLGTGETGNTIYF. The CDR3 nucleotides are TGTGCCAGCAGCTTAGGGACAGGGGAGACTGGAAACACCATATATTTT.

The genes are TRBV3-1 and TRBJ1-6; D gene ambiguous. Deletions cut 5 bases from V and 9 bases from J, with 17 bases between. The CDR3 covers 15 residues. CDR1 LGHDT and CDR2 YNNKEL come from the germline V gene (reference sequence). DNA of the CDR3: TGTGCCAGCAGCTCCCGGGAACGGCAGGCTTCACCCCTCCACTTT. This gives the protein CASSSRERQASPLHF.